This T cell receptor (beta chain) derives from a study of human T cells and chemical hapten exposure. Time point defined: patch test 2, 6 weeks after DPC sensitization. Treatment specified: therapeutic diphenylcyclopropenone sensitization with weekly scalp DPC. V lost 1 base to trimming and J lost 6 bases; unmatched junction nucleotides: 2. CDR1 is SGHTA, CDR2 FQGNSA, per germline. The CDR3 contains 14 residues. In TCRdb, the RACE reads were re-called with MiXCR into one record per CDR3 protein. The table has fewer than 150,000 distinct CDR3 sequences, approximately 12% seen once. The clonotype comes from a woman between 45 and 60 years old with alopecia areata. Some clones in this sample may be carry-over from other donors' samples. The gene calls are TRBV7-2 and TRBJ2-1, with 8 bases matching TRBD2. The material was whole blood, obtained in connection with sensitization to the hapten diphenylcyclopropenone (DPC). The CDR3 sequence: CASSLGTSSNEQFF. The CDR3 nucleotides are TGTGCCAGCAGCTTAGGGACTAGCTCCAATGAGCAGTTCTTC. Full variable domain (missing parts from reference TRBV7-2 and TRBJ2-1): GAGVSQSPSNKVTEKGKDVELRCDPISGHTALYWYRQSLGQGLEFLIYFQGNSAPDKSGLPSDRFSAERTGGSVSTLTIQRTQQEDSAVYLCASSLGTSSNEQFFGPGTRLTVL.